What follows are 30 T cell receptor beta chains derived from one specimen sequenced in a study of blood T cell repertoires in COVID-19. This table comes from immunoSEQ multiplex PCR, and its TCRdb copy is limited to in-frame clones, with some not included. Of about 140,000 clones listed, around 81% are singletons. Sequences were obtained from PBMCs or T cells enriched from blood (not recorded which). The receptors originated from a woman in her thirties or forties who had recovered from COVID-19.

The rearrangement uses TRBV2 and TRBJ1-5; 12 nucleotides agree with TRBD1. The V gene end was trimmed by 6 bases and the J gene end by 5 bases; junction bases not matched to a gene: 5. Germline-derived CDR1 and CDR2 are SNHLY and FYNNEI. This CDR3 region has 15 residues. CDR3 coding DNA: TGTGCCAGCAGCACCGGGACAGGGGGCCATCAGCCCCAGCATTTT. This encodes CASSTGTGGHQPQHF.

Ten or more counts support this clone. This chain uses TRBV19 with TRBJ2-7, with 9 bases aligning to TRBD1. CDR1 is LNHDA, CDR2 SQIVND, per germline (reference sequence). The CDR3 is 14 amino acids. V lost 7 bases and J lost 2; bases outside the gene matches: 6. The CDR3 sequence is CASTGTGRTYEQYF. The CDR3 region has the DNA TGTGCCAGTACTGGGACAGGGCGAACCTACGAGCAGTACTTC.

The J gene is TRBJ2-1, the V gene TRBV27; 8 nucleotides match TRBD2. The V gene's germline CDR1 is MNHEY and CDR2 SMNVEV (reference sequence). J gave up 9 bases and V 2 bases, and 6 bases lay outside the gene matches. The CDR3 contains 14 residues. This chain's CDR3 is CASSLRTSGSEQFF. Written as DNA, the CDR3 is TGTGCCAGCAGTTTAAGAACTAGCGGAAGTGAGCAGTTCTTC.

The chain has TRBV19 and TRBJ1-2, with 10 bases aligning to TRBD1. The CDR3 totals 14 residues. From germline, CDR1 is LNHDA and CDR2 SQIVND (reference sequence). V lost 6 bases, J lost 3 bases, and 4 bases stayed unmatched. DNA for the CDR3: TGTGCCAGTAGCCGGGACAGGGGTTACTATGGCTACACCTTC. It is translated as CASSRDRGYYGYTF.

The V call is TRBV6-6, the J call TRBJ1-2; TRBD1 agrees at 7 bases. V dropped 2 bases and J dropped 4; count of bases not matched to a gene: 7. Germline V gene sequence: CDR1 MNHNY, CDR2 SVGAGI (reference sequence). The CDR3 has 15 amino acids. CDR3 DNA sequence: TGTGCCAGCAGTTACCTCCTACAGGGGACCTATGGCTACACCTTC. Residues: CASSYLLQGTYGYTF.

This chain uses TRBV7-3 with TRBJ2-5; D call uncertain. CDR3 length equals 14 residues. Germline assignment: CDR1 SGHTA and CDR2 FQGTGA. V was shortened by 1 base and J by 5 bases, with 11 bases between the two germline ends. In nucleotides, the CDR3 is TGTGCCAGCAGCTTAAAGCGCCTAGTCGAGACCCAGTACTTC. It encodes CASSLKRLVETQYF.

This clone was found once. V and J are TRBV30 and TRBJ2-7; 8 positions match TRBD1. Unmatched junction bases numbered 9, after V lost 2 bases and J lost 3 bases. Germline V lookup: CDR1 GTSNPN, CDR2 SVGIG (reference sequence). The CDR3 is 15 amino acids. CDR3 sequence reads: CAWSLGQDNSYEQYF. Here the CDR3 DNA reads TGTGCCTGGAGTTTGGGACAGGATAATAGCTACGAGCAGTACTTC.

This clone has just a few counts. The V and J genes are TRBV12-3 or TRBV12-4 and TRBJ1-4; no firm D call. V was trimmed by 8 bases and J by 6 bases, leaving 10 bases between them. The length of the CDR3 is 12 residues. In nucleotides, the CDR3 is TGTGCCAGCCGACCTCGGGATGAAAAACTGTTTTTT. This codes for CASRPRDEKLFF.

V and J are TRBV7-9 and TRBJ2-3; 11 bases map to TRBD2. V shed 5 bases and J 4 bases; nucleotides not matched to a gene: 5. The CDR3 length is 15 residues. Germline CDR1 is SEHNR and CDR2 is FQNEAQ (reference sequence). The CDR3 DNA is TGTGCCAGCAGCCCCACTAGCGGGGGCGCAGATACGCAGTATTTT. Encoded protein: CASSPTSGGADTQYF.

The genes are TRBV7-8 and TRBJ1-1, with TRBD1 identical over 7 bases. V lost 6 bases and J lost 7; bases outside the gene matches: 11. The CDR3 consists of 14 residues. CDR1 and CDR2 (germline): SGHVS, FQNEAQ. CDR3 in amino acids: CASSSTGVMGEAFF. Here the CDR3 DNA reads TGTGCCAGCAGTTCCACAGGGGTTATGGGTGAAGCTTTCTTT.

The J gene is TRBJ2-3, the V gene TRBV9; no clear D gene. The V gene lost 0 bases and the J gene lost 5 bases, with 13 bases spanning the gap. Germline loops: CDR1 SGDLS, CDR2 YYNGEE. The CDR3 length is 15 residues. CDR3 DNA: TGTGCCAGCAGCGTAGCTGGAAGCGTGGGAGATACGCAGTATTTT. This encodes CASSVAGSVGDTQYF.

The chain couples TRBV2 to TRBJ2-7; D is possibly TRBD1 (6 bases). CDR3 length: 15 amino acids. Trimming removed 6 bases at V and 3 bases at J, with 18 bases between. In germline, CDR1 is SNHLY, CDR2 FYNNEI. The CDR3 spells CASRSPPGRGYEQYF. CDR3 bases: TGTGCCAGCAGGTCTCCCCCAGGCAGGGGCTACGAGCAGTACTTC.

The chain couples TRBV19 to TRBJ1-5, with TRBD1 as a possible D gene (5 bases). Germline V gene sequence: CDR1 LNHDA, CDR2 SQIVND (reference sequence). Trimming cost V 5 bases and J 10 bases, with 24 bases left between them. This CDR3 spans 16 amino acids. CDR3 loop: CASSPQGGAFPAPQHF. The CDR3 DNA is TGTGCCAGTAGTCCTCAGGGAGGGGCTTTCCCGGCACCCCAGCATTTT.

The CDR3 DNA sequence: TGTGCCACCAGCAAAATACCCCCGGACGAGGACAGCCGCAATCAGCCCCAGCATTTT. Amino acids: CATSKIPPDEDSRNQPQHF. The rearrangement uses TRBV15 and TRBJ1-5, with a weak D call TRBD1 (6 bases). Looked up from germline, CDR1 is LNHNV and CDR2 is YYDKDF (reference sequence). The CDR3 runs 19 residues. The V end was cut by 4 bases, the J end by 2 bases, with 24 bases between.

This sequence joins TRBV15 and TRBJ1-1; maybe TRBD1 (5 bases). The CDR3 spans 15 residues. CDR1 and CDR2 (germline): LNHNV, YYDKDF (reference sequence). With 2 bases removed from V and 0 bases from J, the gap between germline ends came to 10 bases. CDR3 region: CATSRNRLMNTEAFF. For the CDR3, the DNA is TGTGCCACCAGCAGAAACAGGCTCATGAACACTGAAGCTTTCTTT.

The rearrangement uses TRBV5-4 and TRBJ2-3; D is unclear. V lost 0 bases and J lost 0, with 5 bases in between. The CDR3 extends over 14 amino acids. Germline V gives CDR1 SGHNT, CDR2 YYREEE (reference sequence). CDR3 DNA sequence: TGTGCCAGCAGCTTGGCCTCGAGCACAGATACGCAGTATTTT. This gives the protein CASSLASSTDTQYF.

The V and J genes are TRBV5-1 and TRBJ1-2; D may be TRBD1 (6 bases). Per germline, CDR1 SGHRS and CDR2 YFSETQ. Deletions cut 5 bases from V and 3 bases from J, with 17 bases between. CDR3 size: 15 residues. The CDR3 DNA reads as TGCGCCAGCAGGGATCCCCTCAGGGGTGACTATGGCTACACCTTC. Translated, it gives CASRDPLRGDYGYTF. Based on the CDR3 plus reference TRBV5-1 and TRBJ1-2, the full variable domain is KAGVTQTPRYLIKTRGQQVTLSCSPISGHRSVSWYQQTPGQGLQFLFEYFSETQRNKGNFPGRFSGRQFSNSRSEMNVSTLELGDSALYLCASRDPLRGDYGYTFGSGTRLTVV.

The gene calls are TRBV19 and TRBJ2-1; 11 nucleotides line up with TRBD2. Trimming took 5 bases from V and 2 from J; bases not matched to a gene: 8. Germline V CDR1 and CDR2: LNHDA, SQIVND (reference sequence). The CDR3 is 17 residues long. CDR3 amino acids: CASSPTSGSWAYNEQFF. CDR3 nucleotides: TGTGCCAGTAGTCCCACTAGCGGGAGTTGGGCCTACAATGAGCAGTTCTTC.

V usage is TRBV6-1 and J usage is TRBJ1-1, with 10 bases matching TRBD1. CDR3 length: 13 amino acids. Trimming took 3 bases from V and 8 from J; bases not matched to a gene: 3. Germline values: CDR1 MNHNS, CDR2 SASEGT. The CDR3 nucleotides read TGTGCCAGCAGTGAGACAGGGGGCGGAGAAGCTTTCTTT. It codes for CASSETGGGEAFF.

This clone occurred once. The CDR3 loop reads CASSTGTYEQYF. The CDR3 nucleotides are TGTGCCAGCAGCACCGGGACCTACGAGCAGTACTTC. The V and J genes are TRBV12-3 or TRBV12-4 and TRBJ2-7; D possibly corresponds to TRBD2 (5 bases). The CDR3 loop spans 12 amino acids. V was shortened by 6 bases and J by 2 bases, with 8 bases between the two germline ends.

The chain employs TRBV12-3 or TRBV12-4 and TRBJ2-6; D is possibly TRBD2 (6 bases). Trimming took 11 bases from V and 0 from J, leaving 8 bases between them. This CDR3 region has 13 residues. CDR3: CAGGTSGANVLTF. In DNA, the CDR3 is TGTGCCGGGGGGACCTCTGGGGCCAACGTCCTGACTTTC.

The CDR3 loop is CASSYRQGAEAFF. CDR3 nucleotide sequence: TGTGCCAGCAGTTACCGACAGGGAGCTGAAGCTTTCTTT. V gene TRBV6-2 or TRBV6-3 combines with J gene TRBJ1-1, with 7 bases that match TRBD1. Germline V CDR1 and CDR2: MNHEY, SVGEGT. Unmatched junction bases numbered 3, after V lost 2 bases and J lost 6 bases. This CDR3 is built from 13 residues.

J is TRBJ1-5 and V is TRBV4-2; D possibly corresponds to TRBD1 (5 bases). CDR3 length: 17 residues. Germline loops: CDR1 LGHNA, CDR2 YNFKEQ. The ends were cut back, 0 bases at V and 2 bases at J, with 14 bases in the middle. CDR3 amino acids: CASSQEASWGGNQPQHF. CDR3 nucleotide sequence: TGTGCCAGCAGCCAAGAGGCTTCTTGGGGCGGCAATCAGCCCCAGCATTTT.

V gene TRBV15 combines with J gene TRBJ1-2; TRBD1 agrees at 11 bases. This CDR3 region has 16 residues. V trimming: 0 bases; J trimming: 5 bases; junction bases outside the gene matches: 5. Germline V lookup: CDR1 LNHNV, CDR2 YYDKDF (reference sequence). CDR3 protein: CATSRDVGTGGYGYTF. CDR3 DNA: TGTGCCACCAGCAGAGACGTCGGGACAGGGGGGTATGGCTACACCTTC.

The chain couples TRBV10-1 to TRBJ2-7; D is undetermined. CDR1 is WNHNN, CDR2 SYGVQD, per germline (reference sequence). The ends were cut back, 8 bases at V and 0 bases at J, with 5 bases in the middle. The CDR3 is 11 amino acids. In DNA form, the CDR3 reads TGCGCCAGCTCTGTCTCCTACGAGCAGTACTTC. It specifies CASSVSYEQYF.

The chain employs TRBV3-1 (or the pseudogene TRBV3-2) and TRBJ2-3, with 12 nucleotides matching TRBD2. The CDR3 has 13 amino acids. Germline CDR1 LGHDT, CDR2 YNNKEL (reference sequence). The V and J ends lost 3 bases and 14 bases, in that order; junction bases with no gene match: 6. Written as DNA, the CDR3 is TGTGCCAGCAGCCAGACTAGCGGGAGTGTGGTGTATTTT. The encoded protein is CASSQTSGSVVYF.

This chain's CDR3 is CASSLENILDSPLHF. CDR3 nucleotide sequence: TGTGCCAGCAGCTTGGAGAATATTTTGGATTCACCCCTCCACTTT. This rearrangement joins TRBV11-2 to TRBJ1-6; D is ambiguous. Trimming stripped 3 bases from V and 8 bases from J, with 14 bases between. Germline CDR1 SGHAT, CDR2 FQNNGV. The CDR3 spans 15 residues. Combining the CDR3 with reference TRBV11-2 and TRBJ1-6 gives the whole variable domain EAGVAQSPRYKIIEKRQSVAFWCNPISGHATLYWYQQILGQGPKLLIQFQNNGVVDDSQLPKDRFSAERLKGVDSTLKIQPAKLEDSAVYLCASSLENILDSPLHFGNGTRLTVT.

J is TRBJ1-2 and V is TRBV30, with a tentative D call TRBD1 (5 bases). This CDR3 region has 14 residues. CDR1 is GTSNPN, CDR2 SVGIG, per germline (reference sequence). Trimming took 3 bases from V and 8 from J, leaving 19 bases between them. The CDR3 loop is CAWRRQSLLGGYTF. The CDR3 coding sequence is TGTGCCTGGAGAAGACAGTCCCTCCTGGGAGGCTACACCTTC.

The rearrangement uses TRBV29-1 and TRBJ2-3, with TRBD2 identical over 8 bases. The CDR3 extends over 15 amino acids. CDR1 is SQVTM and CDR2 is ANQGSEA in the germline V gene. V trimming: 0 bases; J trimming: 3 bases; junction bases outside the gene matches: 5. The CDR3 loop is CSVEEGRGATDTQYF. The CDR3 DNA reads TGCAGCGTTGAAGAGGGGCGGGGGGCAACAGATACGCAGTATTTT.

J is TRBJ1-6 and V is TRBV2; TRBD1 might be the D (6 bases). This CDR3 contains 14 residues. With 2 bases removed from V and 4 bases from J, the gap between germline ends came to 6 bases. Germline values: CDR1 SNHLY, CDR2 FYNNEI. The CDR3 loop is CASSETGYNSPLHF. CDR3 sequence (DNA): TGTGCCAGCAGTGAAACAGGGTATAATTCACCCCTCCACTTT.